Below, 23 T cell receptor beta chains from the same sample are listed, as sequenced in a study of beta chain features in type 1 diabetes. Findings and limits, study-wide: Moderate but significant shortening of TCRB CDR3s was recorded in all four CD4+ subsets from Type 1 diabetes patients.

For these TCRs, the target antigens are not known. As every portion of the isolated RNA was reverse transcribed, the sequencing read expressed TCRB transcripts. The repertoire was sequenced with immunoSEQ multiplex PCR; TCRdb's copy has only in-frame clones and lacks some. The sample has about 270,000 clones, 14% seen once; the top ten hold about 0.017%. Sequencing used naive CD4+ T cells from blood. All receptors derive from a man aged 25-40 years with type 1 diabetes.

The chain links TRBV7-6 to TRBJ2-3; D possibly corresponds to TRBD2 (5 bases). Germline lookup yields CDR1 SGHVS and CDR2 FNYEAQ. Deletions cut 5 bases from V and 0 bases from J, with 12 bases between. CDR3 length: 15 amino acids. The CDR3 is CASSQSGPSTDTQYF. The CDR3 region has the DNA TGTGCCAGCAGCCAGAGCGGACCTAGCACAGATACGCAGTATTTT.

The chain recombines TRBV7-6 with TRBJ2-5; 8 bases fit TRBD2. The germline V gene has CDR1 SGHVS and CDR2 FNYEAQ. CDR3 size: 16 residues. V gave up 0 bases and J gave up 1 base; unmatched junction bases: 4. In nucleotides, the CDR3 is TGTGCCAGCAGCTTAGCCCCAACTAGCGGCCAAGAGACCCAGTACTTC. Translation: CASSLAPTSGQETQYF. Full variable domain (rest looked up from reference TRBV7-6 and TRBJ2-5): GAGVSQSPRYKVTKRGQDVALRCDPISGHVSLYWYRQALGQGPEFLTYFNYEAQQDKSGLPNDRFSAERPEGSISTLTIQRTEQRDSAMYRCASSLAPTSGQETQYFGPGTRLLVL.

This clone turned up a few times. The chain joins TRBV29-1 to TRBJ2-7; tentatively, D is TRBD1 (6 bases). From germline, CDR1 is SQVTM and CDR2 ANQGSEA. Trimming took off 5 bases at V and 5 bases at J, with 13 bases between the two ends. This CDR3 is 12 amino acids long. The CDR3 coding sequence is TGCAGCGTTTCACAGGGTCGGCACGAGCAGTACTTC. It specifies CSVSQGRHEQYF.

This clone was detected a few times. The rearrangement links TRBV27 to TRBJ2-5; the match to TRBD2 covers 7 bases. This CDR3 region has 17 residues. V was pared by 10 bases and J by 4 bases, with 21 bases of the junction left unmatched. Germline values: CDR1 MNHEY, CDR2 SMNVEV (reference sequence). DNA of the CDR3: TGTGCCAAGACCCTAGGGTGGGAGGGCCGGGTATCAGAGACCCAGTACTTC. It codes for CAKTLGWEGRVSETQYF.

The chain uses TRBV10-3 and TRBJ2-1; D may be TRBD2 (6 bases). The V gene's germline CDR1 is ENHRY and CDR2 SYGVKD. The CDR3 has 12 residues. CDR3 DNA: TGTGGAGCGGGCGGCTTTTACAATGAGCAGTTCTTC. This gives the protein CGAGGFYNEQFF.

J is TRBJ2-1 and V is TRBV30; unclear D gene. CDR1 GTSNPN and CDR2 SVGIG come from the germline V gene (reference sequence). The V and J ends lost 6 bases and 5 bases respectively, with 5 bases between them. There are 10 residues in the CDR3. The chain's CDR3 is CACLDNEQFF. The CDR3 nucleotides read TGTGCCTGTCTAGACAATGAGCAGTTCTTC. Combining the CDR3 with reference TRBV30 and TRBJ2-1 gives the whole variable domain SQTIHQWPATLVQPVGSPLSLECTVEGTSNPNLYWYRQAAGRGLQLLFYSVGIGQISSEVPQNLSASRPQDRQFILSSKKLLLSDSGFYLCACLDNEQFFGPGTRLTVL.

The V gene is TRBV7-9, the J gene TRBJ2-2; D is possibly TRBD2 (5 bases). The germline V gene encodes CDR1 SEHNR and CDR2 FQNEAQ (reference sequence). This CDR3 has 17 amino acids. V lost 5 bases and J lost 2, with 18 bases in between. CDR3 bases: TGTGCCAGCAGCCTAAAAGGCCGAGGGATTAACACCGGGGAGCTGTTTTTT. Amino acids: CASSLKGRGINTGELFF.

The rearrangement joins TRBV19 to TRBJ2-7, with 10 positions matching TRBD2. V shed 4 bases and J 6 bases; nucleotides not matched to a gene: 6. The germline V gene has CDR1 LNHDA and CDR2 SQIVND (reference sequence). The CDR3 is 14 amino acids. The CDR3 sequence is CASSTLAGVSEQYF. The CDR3 DNA reads as TGTGCCAGTAGTACTCTAGCGGGAGTTAGCGAGCAGTACTTC.

This clone was recorded a few times. This rearrangement joins TRBV18 to TRBJ1-5; 8 bases align to TRBD1. Germline CDR1 is KGHSH and CDR2 is LQKENI. With V trimmed by 6 bases and J by 6 bases, 4 bases remained unmatched. This CDR3 is 13 amino acids long. In DNA, the CDR3 is TGTGCCAGCTCGACAGGGGTGGTTCAGCCCCAGCATTTT. It is translated as CASSTGVVQPQHF.

The chain carries TRBV28 and TRBJ2-5; tentatively, D is TRBD1 (5 bases). The CDR3 has 12 amino acids. Between the trimmed V and J ends, which lost 5 bases and 13 bases, there was a span of 17 bases. Germline V gene data show CDR1 as MDHEN and CDR2 as SYDVKM. The CDR3: CASSVIQGLSYF. The CDR3 DNA sequence: TGTGCCAGCAGTGTAATTCAGGGCCTCTCGTACTTC.

This clone was seen more than once but under ten times. The chain uses TRBV4-3 and TRBJ1-4; 9 nucleotides agree with TRBD1. V lost 3 bases and J lost 9; bases outside the gene matches: 5. Germline CDR1 is LGHNA and CDR2 is YSLEER. The CDR3 consists of 14 residues. This CDR3 is CASSQGGQGKKLFF. DNA of the CDR3: TGCGCCAGCAGCCAGGGGGGACAGGGAAAAAAACTGTTTTTT.

This clone was picked up a small number of times. This chain uses TRBV28 with TRBJ1-1; D remains ambiguous. In germline, CDR1 is MDHEN, CDR2 SYDVKM. The CDR3 is made up of 13 amino acids. V lost 4 bases to trimming and J lost 11 bases, with 17 bases between them. Written as DNA, the CDR3 is TGTGCCAGCAGTTCGAGGAGGGCCGAACGGGCTTTCTTT. Translation gives CASSSRRAERAFF. Using reference TRBV28 and TRBJ1-1 for the parts outside the CDR3, the full variable domain is DVKVTQSSRYLVKRTGEKVFLECVQDMDHENMFWYRQDPGLGLRLIYFSYDVKMKEKGDIPEGYSVSREKKERFSLILESASTNQTSMYLCASSSRRAERAFFGQGTRLTVV.

This clone was found a few times. The chain joins TRBV11-2 to TRBJ1-1; D ambiguous. V lost 1 base, J lost 11 bases, and 11 bases lay in between. Germline assignment: CDR1 SGHAT and CDR2 FQNNGV. The length of the CDR3 is 12 residues. CDR3 DNA sequence: TGTGCCAGCAGCTTAGGGGCAGCAGTCGCTTTCTTT. It yields the protein CASSLGAAVAFF.

This sequence joins TRBV7-9 and TRBJ2-1; 10 bases agree with TRBD2. Germline assignment: CDR1 SEHNR and CDR2 FQNEAQ (reference sequence). V gave up 8 bases and J gave up 4 bases; unmatched junction bases: 5. The CDR3 loop spans 14 amino acids. The CDR3 coding sequence is TGTGCCAGCGATGAACTAGCGGGGTACAATGAGCAGTTCTTC. Its translation: CASDELAGYNEQFF.

This clone was seen only a few times. The chain is built from TRBV4-3 and TRBJ2-3, with a weak D call TRBD2 (5 bases). Germline V gene sequence: CDR1 LGHNA, CDR2 YSLEER. CDR3 length: 14 amino acids. The ends were cut back, 0 bases at V and 5 bases at J, with 9 bases in the middle. The CDR3 DNA sequence: TGCGCCAGCAGCCAAGATCAACGGGGAGATACGCAGTATTTT. Its protein is CASSQDQRGDTQYF.

The J gene is TRBJ2-5, the V gene TRBV7-8, with D possibly TRBD2 on 6 matching bases. Looked up from germline, CDR1 is SGHVS and CDR2 is FQNEAQ. The CDR3 loop spans 17 amino acids. V gave up 1 base and J gave up 1 base, with 16 bases separating them. The CDR3 is CASSLVIRELVQETQYF. The CDR3 DNA reads TGTGCCAGCAGCTTAGTAATCCGGGAGCTCGTCCAAGAGACCCAGTACTTC.

The chain employs TRBV15 and TRBJ2-1; 13 nucleotides align to TRBD2. V was clipped by 5 bases and J by 1 base; unmatched bases: 14. The germline V gene encodes CDR1 LNHNV and CDR2 YYDKDF (reference sequence). The CDR3 runs 20 residues. In DNA form, the CDR3 reads TGTGCCACCAGCGCGAGTCCCGGGACTAGCGGGACTGCGTCCTACAATGAGCAGTTCTTC. This gives the protein CATSASPGTSGTASYNEQFF.

The chain couples TRBV28 to TRBJ2-1; D uncertain. The CDR3 extends over 12 amino acids. V lost 5 bases, J lost 12 bases, and 14 bases lay in between. Per germline, CDR1 MDHEN and CDR2 SYDVKM. The CDR3 DNA follows: TGTGCCAGCAGTCCTCCCCCGTTGGCGCAGTTCTTC. Its protein product is CASSPPPLAQFF.

The chain combines TRBV6-5 with TRBJ2-2; D is ambiguous. The length of the CDR3 is 12 residues. With 7 bases removed from V and 4 bases from J, the gap between germline ends came to 7 bases. In germline, CDR1 is MNHEY, CDR2 SVGAGI. The chain's CDR3 is CASISATGELFF. The CDR3 nucleotides are TGTGCCAGCATCAGCGCCACCGGGGAGCTGTTTTTT.

This clone was counted between two and nine times. This chain links TRBV5-1 with TRBJ2-7; the match to TRBD1 covers 7 bases. With V trimmed by 7 bases and J by 0 bases, 10 bases remained unmatched. The V gene's germline CDR1 is SGHRS and CDR2 YFSETQ. The CDR3 has 15 residues. CDR3 DNA: TGCGCCAGCTCGCCCGAGGGGACAGCCTCCTACGAGCAGTACTTC. Protein product: CASSPEGTASYEQYF.

This clone was observed a few times. V and J are TRBV27 and TRBJ2-1, with TRBD2 matching over 8 bases. Trimming at V came to 2 bases and at J to 8 bases, leaving 5 bases not matched to a gene. Germline assignment: CDR1 MNHEY and CDR2 SMNVEV (reference sequence). The CDR3 is 14 residues long. The CDR3 DNA is TGTGCCAGCAGTTTAGCGGGGGGCATCTATGAGCAGTTCTTC. Protein sequence: CASSLAGGIYEQFF.

The chain links TRBV7-2 to TRBJ2-3; D ambiguous. The V end was cut by 3 bases, the J end by 5 bases, with 3 bases between. The CDR3 runs to 11 residues. Germline CDR1 is SGHTA and CDR2 is FQGNSA. This CDR3 is CASSFLDTQYF. In nucleotides, the CDR3 is TGTGCCAGCAGCTTTCTAGATACGCAGTATTTT.

This chain uses TRBV28 with TRBJ2-7; D possibly corresponds to TRBD2 (5 bases). Germline V gene data show CDR1 as MDHEN and CDR2 as SYDVKM. Trimming removed 6 bases at V and 2 bases at J, with 17 bases between. The CDR3 is made up of 15 amino acids. The CDR3 bases are TGTGCCAGCAGGAAACCCCGGACGGGAACCTACGAGCAGTACTTC. Translated: CASRKPRTGTYEQYF.